Below are 27 T cell receptor beta chains sequenced from a single sample in a study of blood T cell repertoires in COVID-19. Profiled with immunoSEQ multiplex PCR; TCRdb holds only in-frame clones, not every one. Here the sample spans nearly 250,000 clones, about nine tenths being singletons. Sequencing input: PBMCs or T cells enriched from blood (not recorded which). Every receptor here comes from a man in his fifties who had been exposed to COVID-19.

This chain links TRBV2 with TRBJ1-4; 8 bases fit TRBD1. This CDR3 is 13 amino acids long. With V trimmed by 5 bases and J by 11 bases, 7 bases remained unmatched. Germline lookup yields CDR1 SNHLY and CDR2 FYNNEI. The CDR3 DNA follows: TGTGCCAGCAGTTACATACAGGGGGAGAAACTGTTTTTT. This encodes CASSYIQGEKLFF.

This chain connects TRBV19 to TRBJ1-2; the match to TRBD1 covers 9 bases. The CDR3 loop spans 17 amino acids. Germline CDR1 LNHDA, CDR2 SQIVND (reference sequence). After removal of 5 bases from V and 7 bases from J, the junction contained 17 bases not matched to a gene. The CDR3 is CASSFDRDRERFCGYTF. The CDR3 region has the DNA TGTGCCAGTAGTTTCGACCGGGACAGGGAAAGGTTTTGTGGCTACACCTTC.

The gene calls are TRBV7-9 and TRBJ1-6, with TRBD1 identical over 7 bases. Germline trimming cut 5 bases from V and 7 bases from J; bases unmatched to any gene: 14. CDR1 SEHNR and CDR2 FQNEAQ come from the germline V gene (reference sequence). The CDR3 runs 17 residues. The CDR3 protein is CASSQPSSTGLNSPLHF. The CDR3 region has the DNA TGTGCCAGCAGCCAACCATCCTCGACAGGGCTGAATTCACCCCTCCACTTT.

The rearrangement joins TRBV4-2 to TRBJ2-1; 10 nucleotides line up with TRBD2. CDR1 and CDR2 (germline): LGHNA, YNFKEQ. The CDR3 sequence is 16 residues long. Losses at the gene ends were 4 bases for V and 6 bases for J; bases not matched to a gene: 9. CDR3 sequence reads: CASSLQRGGNFNEQFF. The CDR3 DNA reads as TGTGCCAGCAGCCTACAGCGGGGGGGTAACTTCAATGAGCAGTTCTTC.

J is TRBJ2-1 and V is TRBV5-6; D unresolved. V lost 1 base and J 4 bases, leaving 9 bases between the germline ends. CDR1 SGHDT and CDR2 YYEEEE come from the germline V gene. The CDR3 is 14 residues long. The CDR3: CASSLYSVYNEQFF. The DNA of the CDR3 is TGTGCCAGCAGCTTGTACTCCGTATACAATGAGCAGTTCTTC.

This clone was observed once. This sequence joins TRBV4-1 and TRBJ1-4; D call uncertain. Germline V gives CDR1 MGHRA, CDR2 YSYEKL. The CDR3 covers 14 residues. Trimming removed 2 bases from V and 7 bases from J, with 11 bases in between. The CDR3 DNA reads as TGCGCCAGCAGCCAATTTTTTGAGCCTGAAAAACTGTTTTTT. This encodes CASSQFFEPEKLFF.

V usage is TRBV5-1 and J usage is TRBJ1-4, with D maybe TRBD1 (5 bases). The germline gives CDR1 SGHRS, CDR2 YFSETQ. V was clipped by 5 bases and J by 0 bases, with 11 bases between them. This CDR3 is built from 15 residues. CDR3 DNA: TGCGCCAGCAGATCTCGGGGGGCAACTAATGAAAAACTGTTTTTT. Residues: CASRSRGATNEKLFF.

The chain carries TRBV18 and TRBJ2-7, with 7 bases fitting TRBD1. CDR3 length: 13 residues. In germline, CDR1 is KGHSH, CDR2 LQKENI. V gave up 2 bases and J gave up 3 bases; unmatched junction bases: 1. The CDR3 DNA sequence: TGTGCCAGCTCACCAAGACAGGGCTACGAGCAGTACTTC. The encoded protein is CASSPRQGYEQYF. The full variable domain, its missing parts supplied by reference TRBV18 and TRBJ2-7, is NAGVMQNPRHLVRRRGQEARLRCSPMKGHSHVYWYRQLPEEGLKFMVYLQKENIIDESGMPKERFSAEFPKEGPSILRIQQVVRGDSAAYFCASSPRQGYEQYFGPGTRLTVT.

In DNA, the CDR3 is TGTGCCAGCAGTCCCGGGGGAGCAACTAATGAAAAACTGTTTTTT. Its protein is CASSPGGATNEKLFF. V and J are TRBV28 and TRBJ1-4; weak D call: TRBD1 (5 bases). Per the germline V gene, CDR1 is MDHEN and CDR2 is SYDVKM. The length of the CDR3 is 15 residues. Between the trimmed V and J ends, which lost 5 bases and 0 bases, there was a span of 10 bases.

V gene TRBV19 combines with J gene TRBJ2-3, with 11 nucleotides matching TRBD2. The CDR3 is 16 residues long. The ends lost 5 bases at V and 5 bases at J; junction bases unmatched: 9. Germline CDR1 is LNHDA and CDR2 is SQIVND (reference sequence). The CDR3, as DNA: TGTGCCAGTAGTTCCATAGCGGGGGGGCAGAAAGATACGCAGTATTTT. Its translation: CASSSIAGGQKDTQYF.

V and J are TRBV7-8 and TRBJ2-3; 8 bases agree with TRBD1. V lost 5 bases, J lost 4 bases, and 11 bases stayed unmatched. The CDR3 runs 16 residues. Germline CDR1 SGHVS, CDR2 FQNEAQ. CDR3 nucleotide sequence: TGTGCCAGCAGCAAGGGGACAGGTGGGCCAGCAGATACGCAGTATTTT. It encodes CASSKGTGGPADTQYF.

The V call is TRBV6-5, the J call TRBJ1-3, with D uncertain. Between the trimmed V and J ends, which lost 7 bases and 0 bases, there was a span of 7 bases. The CDR3 is 13 residues long. CDR1 and CDR2 from the germline V gene are MNHEY and SVGAGI. CDR3 DNA: TGTGCCAGCATGGAGAACTCTGGAAACACCATATATTTT. Translation gives CASMENSGNTIYF.

This clone showed up just once. The chain is built from TRBV4-1 and TRBJ1-4; 7 bases are a match to TRBD1. Trimming took 5 bases from V and 2 from J; bases not matched to a gene: 11. The CDR3 contains 17 residues. Germline CDR1 MGHRA, CDR2 YSYEKL. The CDR3 spells CASSTQFRGQTNEKLFF. CDR3 in DNA: TGCGCCAGCAGCACTCAATTCCGGGGACAGACTAATGAAAAACTGTTTTTT.

The count of this clone is one. This rearrangement joins TRBV5-1 to TRBJ2-3, with D tentatively TRBD1 (5 bases). V was shortened by 6 bases and J by 8 bases, with 22 bases between the two germline ends. Germline V gene data show CDR1 as SGHRS and CDR2 as YFSETQ. This CDR3 contains 15 residues. The CDR3 reads CASNPWGQGRVTQYF. In DNA form, the CDR3 reads TGCGCCAGCAACCCGTGGGGCCAGGGCAGGGTTACGCAGTATTTT. The variable domain in full, completed from reference TRBV5-1 and TRBJ2-3, reads KAGVTQTPRYLIKTRGQQVTLSCSPISGHRSVSWYQQTPGQGLQFLFEYFSETQRNKGNFPGRFSGRQFSNSRSEMNVSTLELGDSALYLCASNPWGQGRVTQYFGPGTRLTVL.

This clone was observed once. This chain uses TRBV9 with TRBJ1-1, with D perhaps TRBD1 (5 bases). CDR1 is SGDLS, CDR2 YYNGEE, per germline. Between the trimmed V and J ends, which lost 4 bases and 0 bases, there was a span of 13 bases. There are 15 residues in the CDR3. CDR3 amino acids: CASSPQTVMNTEAFF. CDR3 nucleotide sequence: TGTGCCAGCAGCCCACAGACAGTCATGAACACTGAAGCTTTCTTT. Drawing the rest from reference TRBV9 and TRBJ1-1, the complete variable domain is DSGVTQTPKHLITATGQRVTLRCSPRSGDLSVYWYQQSLDQGLQFLIQYYNGEERAKGNILERFSAQQFPDLHSELNLSSLELGDSALYFCASSPQTVMNTEAFFGQGTRLTVV.

A single count supports this clone. J is TRBJ1-1 and V is TRBV7-9; D ambiguous. CDR3 length: 13 residues. CDR1 and CDR2 (germline): SEHNR, FQNEAQ (reference sequence). V shed 5 bases and J shed 5 bases, with 12 bases lying between them. CDR3 sequence (DNA): TGTGCCAGCAGCACCCAGGAGGGTACTGAAGCTTTCTTT. Amino acid sequence: CASSTQEGTEAFF.

This sequence joins TRBV9 and TRBJ2-2; no clear D. The CDR3 loop spans 14 amino acids. In germline, CDR1 is SGDLS, CDR2 YYNGEE. Trimming cost V 0 bases and J 2 bases, with 5 bases left between them. CDR3 amino acids: CASSVGVNTGELFF. CDR3 sequence (DNA): TGTGCCAGCAGCGTAGGAGTAAACACCGGGGAGCTGTTTTTT.

This rearrangement joins TRBV7-3 to TRBJ2-2, with D perhaps TRBD2 (6 bases). The V end was cut by 1 base, the J end by 0 bases, with 9 bases between. CDR3 length equals 16 residues. Per the germline V gene, CDR1 is SGHTA and CDR2 is FQGTGA. The CDR3 sequence is CASSLNGRSNTGELFF. The CDR3 bases are TGTGCCAGCAGCTTAAATGGGAGGTCGAACACCGGGGAGCTGTTTTTT.

The rearrangement uses TRBV9 and TRBJ1-6; TRBD1 matches 10 bases. V gave up 0 bases and J gave up 1 base; unmatched junction bases: 1. Germline-derived CDR1 and CDR2 are SGDLS and YYNGEE. This CDR3 comprises 17 residues. The CDR3 loop reads CASSVGQGASYNSPLHF. CDR3 sequence (DNA): TGTGCCAGCAGCGTAGGACAGGGGGCGTCCTATAATTCACCCCTCCACTTT. The whole variable domain, filled in from reference TRBV9 and TRBJ1-6, reads DSGVTQTPKHLITATGQRVTLRCSPRSGDLSVYWYQQSLDQGLQFLIQYYNGEERAKGNILERFSAQQFPDLHSELNLSSLELGDSALYFCASSVGQGASYNSPLHFGNGTRLTVT.

This clone has a handful of counts. The genes are TRBV7-3 and TRBJ2-2, with a possible D match to TRBD2 (5 bases). The CDR3 is 14 residues long. Looked up from germline, CDR1 is SGHTA and CDR2 is FQGTGA. Deletions cut 5 bases from V and 5 bases from J, with 12 bases between. This CDR3 reads CASSGGGSTGELFF. Here the CDR3 DNA reads TGTGCCAGCAGCGGCGGAGGTAGTACCGGGGAGCTGTTTTTT.

The chain is built from TRBV6-5 and TRBJ2-3, with TRBD2 matching 7 bases. Germline CDR1 and CDR2: MNHEY and SVGAGI. The length of the CDR3 is 16 residues. Trimming cost V 0 bases and J 2 bases; bases outside gene matches: 5. The CDR3 region is CASSYSWRESTDTQYF. As DNA, the CDR3 is TGTGCCAGCAGTTACTCCTGGCGGGAGTCCACAGATACGCAGTATTTT.

The chain joins TRBV19 to TRBJ1-1; D remains ambiguous. Trimming stripped 5 bases from V and 4 bases from J, with 17 bases between. In germline, CDR1 is LNHDA, CDR2 SQIVND (reference sequence). The CDR3 has 15 amino acids. The CDR3 nucleotides read TGTGCCAGTAGTGTCGGGAATCGGGGTGTCACTGAAGCTTTCTTT. It is translated as CASSVGNRGVTEAFF.

The rearrangement links TRBV10-3 to TRBJ2-2, with 10 bases matching TRBD2. CDR1 is ENHRY and CDR2 is SYGVKD in the germline V gene. V shed 3 bases, J shed 3 bases, and the junction held 10 bases outside the gene matches. The CDR3 consists of 18 residues. The CDR3: CAISESSGRTSDTGELFF. CDR3 coding DNA: TGTGCCATCAGTGAATCTAGCGGGAGAACGTCAGACACCGGGGAGCTGTTTTTT.

The chain uses TRBV7-9 and TRBJ2-4, with 9 bases that match TRBD1. V shed 5 bases and J 11 bases; nucleotides not matched to a gene: 4. This CDR3 has 12 amino acids. The germline V gene has CDR1 SEHNR and CDR2 FQNEAQ (reference sequence). The CDR3 region has the DNA TGTGCCAGCAGCCTGGGACAGGGCCTTCAGTACTTC. Protein: CASSLGQGLQYF.

V gene TRBV19 combines with J gene TRBJ1-6; D is unclear. CDR3 size: 14 residues. The ends were cut back, 5 bases at V and 9 bases at J, with 14 bases in the middle. CDR1 and CDR2 (germline): LNHDA, SQIVND (reference sequence). CDR3 in DNA: TGTGCCAGTAGTCAAAGCGGAGGGAGTTCACCCCTCCACTTT. This translates into CASSQSGGSSPLHF.

The J gene is TRBJ1-5, the V gene TRBV29-1; 7 nucleotides agree with TRBD1. V was clipped by 6 bases and J by 1 base; unmatched bases: 6. The CDR3 length is 14 residues. The germline CDR1 and CDR2 sequences are SQVTM and ANQGSEA. The CDR3: CSVAGTESNQPQHF. In nucleotides, the CDR3 is TGCAGCGTCGCCGGGACAGAGAGCAATCAGCCCCAGCATTTT.

This chain joins TRBV19 and TRBJ1-2, with D hard to call. Germline CDR1 is LNHDA and CDR2 is SQIVND (reference sequence). The germline V and J ends were trimmed by 1 base and 3 bases, with 6 bases remaining between them. CDR3 length equals 13 residues. CDR3 sequence (DNA): TGTGCCAGTAGTATAGTTGGCTACTATGGCTACACCTTC. This encodes CASSIVGYYGYTF.